The sequence of this T cell receptor beta chain was determined in a study of human T cells and chemical hapten exposure. TCRdb recomputed calls from the RACE reads with MiXCR, one row per CDR3 protein. The sample shows approximately 80,000 distinct CDR3 sequences, 14% of them seen only once. Indicated time point: pre-sensitization, week 0. Stated treatment: therapeutic diphenylcyclopropenone sensitization with weekly scalp DPC. This clonotype has a handful of counts. There are 16 residues in the CDR3. The germline CDR1 and CDR2 sequences are SNHLY and FYNNEI. With V trimmed by 4 bases and J by 2 bases, 9 bases remained unmatched.

The chain combines TRBV2 with TRBJ2-5; 8 nucleotides agree with TRBD2. The source of this sequence is a woman between 45 and 65 years old with alopecia areata. Some clones in this sample may be carry-over from other donors' samples. Sequenced here: whole blood, sampled in connection with sensitization to the hapten diphenylcyclopropenone (DPC). The CDR3 coding sequence is TGTGCCAGCAGTGCAGGACTAGCAGGGTGGCAAGAGACCCAGTACTTC. It is translated as CASSAGLAGWQETQYF.